This TCR beta chain was identified during a study of cytotoxic CD8 clonotypes in ibrutinib-treated CLL. This clone was recorded once. This table comes from immunoSEQ multiplex PCR, and its TCRdb copy is limited to in-frame clones, with some not included. This sample carries around 52,000 clones, 55% to 65% of them seen once, and the ten largest clones take over 20%. Here the sequenced sample was PBMCs, taken after 24 months of ibrutinib treatment. This TCR came from a human donor with chronic lymphocytic leukemia.

CDR3 coding DNA: TGCGCCAGCAGTCCCCAGGCAGGGGCCCCAGAGACCCAGTACTTC. It encodes CASSPQAGAPETQYF. V usage is TRBV5-1 and J usage is TRBJ2-5; D is possibly TRBD1 (6 bases). The V end was cut by 5 bases, the J end by 4 bases, with 18 bases between. This CDR3 has 15 residues. CDR1 SGHRS and CDR2 YFSETQ come from the germline V gene.